This TCR beta chain comes out of a study of T-cell memory formation after mild COVID-19. Overall study results and limits: Contracting CD4+ clones lay largely in CM and EM, with CD8+ ones residing in EMRA. Memory cells collected pre-infection included some clones that later responded, suggesting cross-reactive memory joined.

A note on this clonotype: No antigen is known for it.

Germline CDR1 and CDR2: MNHNS and SASEGT. V trimming: 7 bases; J trimming: 0 bases; junction bases outside the gene matches: 6. The CDR3 covers 15 residues. It was 5'RACE with constant-segment primers that produced the TCR alpha and TCR beta cDNA libraries, which carried sample barcodes and UMIs. TCRdb re-derived calls from the 5' RACE reads in MiXCR, one entry per CDR3 protein. The table records approximately 480,000 distinct CDR3 sequences, roughly 18% of them present only once. This receptor was obtained from an adult woman who had mild COVID-19 (a few samples of this study predate the infection). Cell type and time point are not known. The chain recombines TRBV6-1 with TRBJ2-1, with 7 bases fitting TRBD1. Sequences were obtained from PBMCs or a T cell subset sorted from them (not recorded which). Here the CDR3 DNA reads TGTGCCAGCACCAACCGGGACAGCTCCTACAATGAGCAGTTCTTC. This gives the protein CASTNRDSSYNEQFF.